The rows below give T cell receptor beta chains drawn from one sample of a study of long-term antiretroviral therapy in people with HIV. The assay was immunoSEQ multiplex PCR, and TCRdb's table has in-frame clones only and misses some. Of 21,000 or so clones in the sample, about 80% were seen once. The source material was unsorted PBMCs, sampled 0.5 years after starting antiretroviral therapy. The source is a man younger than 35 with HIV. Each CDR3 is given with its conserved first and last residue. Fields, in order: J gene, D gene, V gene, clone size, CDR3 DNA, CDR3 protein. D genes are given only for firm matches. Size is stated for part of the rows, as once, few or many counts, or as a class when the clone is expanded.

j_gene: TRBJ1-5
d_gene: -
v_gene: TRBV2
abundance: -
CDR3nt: TGTGCCAGCAGTGAAGCTTGGCAGGGTAGTCAGCCCCAGCATTTT
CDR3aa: CASSEAWQGSQPQHF

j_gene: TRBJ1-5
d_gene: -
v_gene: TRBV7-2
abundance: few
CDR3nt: TGTGCCAGCAGCTTAGGATCAGGGACCAGCAATCAGCCCCAGCATTTT
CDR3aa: CASSLGSGTSNQPQHF

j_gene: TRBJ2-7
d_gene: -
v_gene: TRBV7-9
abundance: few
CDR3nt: TGTGCCAGCAGCTTAACGACAGGTCACTACGAGCAGTACTTC
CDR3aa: CASSLTTGHYEQYF

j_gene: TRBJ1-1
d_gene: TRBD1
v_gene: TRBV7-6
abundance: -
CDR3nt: TGTGCCAGCAGCTCGGAACAGGGGCAGGCCACTGAAGCTTTCTTT
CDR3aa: CASSSEQGQATEAFF

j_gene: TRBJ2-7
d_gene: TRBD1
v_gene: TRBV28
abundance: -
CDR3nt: TGTGCCAGCAGTAATGGACAGGGGGCTTACGAGCAGTACTTC
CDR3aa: CASSNGQGAYEQYF

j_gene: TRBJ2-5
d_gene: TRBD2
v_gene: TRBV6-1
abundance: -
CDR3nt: TGTGCCAGCAGTGTTTACGGTGGTAGCGGGATAGAGACCCAGTACTTC
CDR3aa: CASSVYGGSGIETQYF

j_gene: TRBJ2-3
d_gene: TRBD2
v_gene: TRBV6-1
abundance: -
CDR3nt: TGTGCCAGCAGCGCTACTAGCGGGGGGGCAGATACGCAGTATTTT
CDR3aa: CASSATSGGADTQYF

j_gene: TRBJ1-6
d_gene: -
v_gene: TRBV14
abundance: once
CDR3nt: TGTGCCAGCAGCCAAGCCGGTCCGATCCTGAAATATAATTCACCCCTCCACTTT
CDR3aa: CASSQAGPILKYNSPLHF

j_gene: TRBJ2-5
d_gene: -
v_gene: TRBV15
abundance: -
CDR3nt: TGTGCCACCAGCAGAGATCTGGCGTCACTAGCAGTACAAGAGACCCAGTACTTC
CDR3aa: CATSRDLASLAVQETQYF

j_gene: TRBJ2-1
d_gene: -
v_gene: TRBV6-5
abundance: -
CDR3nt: TGTGCCAGCAGGGCCGGAGTCCCCGCCGAGCAGTTCTTC
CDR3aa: CASRAGVPAEQFF

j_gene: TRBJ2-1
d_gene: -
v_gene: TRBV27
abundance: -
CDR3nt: TGTGCCAGCAGTCTCTCTCTTGGTGGTAATGAGCAGTTCTTC
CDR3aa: CASSLSLGGNEQFF

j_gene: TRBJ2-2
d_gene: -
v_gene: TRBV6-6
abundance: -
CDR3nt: TGTGCCAGCAGTTCGAGGACTACAAACACCGGGGAGCTGTTTTTT
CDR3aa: CASSSRTTNTGELFF

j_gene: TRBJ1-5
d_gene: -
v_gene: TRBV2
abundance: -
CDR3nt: TGTGCCAGCAGTGAAGAATATCAGCCCCAGCATTTT
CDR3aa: CASSEEYQPQHF

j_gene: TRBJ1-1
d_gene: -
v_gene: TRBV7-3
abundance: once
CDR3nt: TGTGCCAGCAGCCCCGGACAGAACACTGAAGCTTTCTTT
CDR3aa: CASSPGQNTEAFF

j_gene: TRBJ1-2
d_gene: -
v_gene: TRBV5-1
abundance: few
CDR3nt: TGCGCCAGCAGCTTGGTCGGGAGGGGCTACACCTTC
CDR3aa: CASSLVGRGYTF

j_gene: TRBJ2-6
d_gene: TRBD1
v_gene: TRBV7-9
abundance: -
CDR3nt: TGTGCCAGCAGCTCAACAGGGGGCGCTGGGGCCAACGTCCTGACTTTC
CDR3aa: CASSSTGGAGANVLTF

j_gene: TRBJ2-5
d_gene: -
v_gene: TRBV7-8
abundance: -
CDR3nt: TGTGCCAGCAGCTTCCCAACACCTTCGGGGATCCAAGAGACCCAGTACTTC
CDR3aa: CASSFPTPSGIQETQYF

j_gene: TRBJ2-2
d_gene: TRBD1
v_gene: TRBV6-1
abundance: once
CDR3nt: TGTGCCAGCATTACGACAGGGAGCACCGGGGAGCTGTTTTTT
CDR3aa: CASITTGSTGELFF

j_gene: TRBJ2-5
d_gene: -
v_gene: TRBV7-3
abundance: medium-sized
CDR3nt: TGTGCCAGCAGCTTAGGGGGATGGGAGACCCAGTACTTC
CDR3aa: CASSLGGWETQYF

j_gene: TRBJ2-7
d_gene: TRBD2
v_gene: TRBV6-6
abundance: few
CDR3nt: TGTGCCAGCACCACGGGGGGGGCCCGCGAGCAGTACTTC
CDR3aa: CASTTGGAREQYF

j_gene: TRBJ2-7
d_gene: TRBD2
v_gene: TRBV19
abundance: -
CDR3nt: TGTGCCAGTAGTATAGATTTCCGCGGGAGGGCCTACGAGCAGTACTTC
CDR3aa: CASSIDFRGRAYEQYF

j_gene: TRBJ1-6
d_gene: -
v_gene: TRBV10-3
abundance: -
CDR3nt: TGTGCCATCAGTGATAAGGATAATTCACCCCTCCACTTT
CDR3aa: CAISDKDNSPLHF

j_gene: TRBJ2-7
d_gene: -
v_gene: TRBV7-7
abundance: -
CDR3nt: TGTGCCAGCAGCGTGGGACAAACCTACGAGCAGTACTTC
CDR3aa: CASSVGQTYEQYF

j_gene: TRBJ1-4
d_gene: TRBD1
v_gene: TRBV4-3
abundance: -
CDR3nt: TGCGCCAGCAGCCAAGACCCGGACAGGGGCGGGGGAGAAAAACTGTTTTTT
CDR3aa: CASSQDPDRGGGEKLFF

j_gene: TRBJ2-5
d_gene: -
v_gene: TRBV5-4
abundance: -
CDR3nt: TGTGCCAGCAGCCGACCTGATAGCCGGCGGGAGACCCAGTACTTC
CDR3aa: CASSRPDSRRETQYF

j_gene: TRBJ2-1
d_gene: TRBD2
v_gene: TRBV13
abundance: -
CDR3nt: TGTGCCAGCAATCCTAGCGGGGCCACCTACAATGAGCAGTTCTTC
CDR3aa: CASNPSGATYNEQFF

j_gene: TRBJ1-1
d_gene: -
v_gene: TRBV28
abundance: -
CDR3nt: TGTGCCAGCAGTTTATTGGGAATGAACACTGAAGCTTTCTTT
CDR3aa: CASSLLGMNTEAFF

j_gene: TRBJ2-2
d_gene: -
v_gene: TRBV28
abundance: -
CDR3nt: TGTGCCAGCCTAACAGGGGAGGTTTCCGGGGAGCTGTTTTTT
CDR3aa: CASLTGEVSGELFF

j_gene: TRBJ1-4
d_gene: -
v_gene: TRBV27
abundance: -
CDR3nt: TGTGCCAGCAGTTTAAGCTGGGCCTATAATGAAAAACTGTTTTTT
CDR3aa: CASSLSWAYNEKLFF

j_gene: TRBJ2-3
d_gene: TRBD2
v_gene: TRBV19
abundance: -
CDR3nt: TGTGCCAGTAGCAAGGGTAGCGGGATCGAGGATACGCAGTATTTT
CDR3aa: CASSKGSGIEDTQYF

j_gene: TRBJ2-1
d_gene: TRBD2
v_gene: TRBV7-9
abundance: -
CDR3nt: TGTGCCAGCAGCCCCGGACTAGCGGGGGCTTTGGGTTTTGACAATGAGCAGTTCTTC
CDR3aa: CASSPGLAGALGFDNEQFF

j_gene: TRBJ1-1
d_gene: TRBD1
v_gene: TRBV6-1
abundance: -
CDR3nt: TGTGCCAGCAGGACAGGGGGGAACACTGAAGCTTTCTTT
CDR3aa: CASRTGGNTEAFF

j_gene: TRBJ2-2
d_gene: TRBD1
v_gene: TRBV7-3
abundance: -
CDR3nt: TGTGCCAGCAGCTTAACGAGGCAGGGGGCTAACGGGGAGCTGTTTTTT
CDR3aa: CASSLTRQGANGELFF

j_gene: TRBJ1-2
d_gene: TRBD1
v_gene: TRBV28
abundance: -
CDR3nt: TGTGCCAGCAGTCCGGACAGGGGATCTTCCTATGGCTACACCTTC
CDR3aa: CASSPDRGSSYGYTF

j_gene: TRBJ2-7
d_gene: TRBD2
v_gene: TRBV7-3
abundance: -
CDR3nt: TGTGCCAGCAGCGTCAGCGGGGGCTACGAGCAGTACTTC
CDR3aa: CASSVSGGYEQYF

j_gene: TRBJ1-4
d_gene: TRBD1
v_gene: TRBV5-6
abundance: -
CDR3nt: TGTGCCAGCAGCCAGGGACAGAATAATGAAAAACTGTTTTTT
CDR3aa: CASSQGQNNEKLFF

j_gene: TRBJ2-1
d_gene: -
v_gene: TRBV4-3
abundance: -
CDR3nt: TGCGCCAGCAGCCAAGATTTAGGGGGTGAGCAGTTCTTC
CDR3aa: CASSQDLGGEQFF

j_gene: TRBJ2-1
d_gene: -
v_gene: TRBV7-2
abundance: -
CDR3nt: TGTGCCAGCACCTTTCCCGGGGGATACAATGAGCAGTTCTTC
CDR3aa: CASTFPGGYNEQFF

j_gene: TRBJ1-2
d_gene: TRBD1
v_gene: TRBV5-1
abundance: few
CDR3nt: TGCGCCAGCAGAGGAGCCAGGGGGCTTGACTATGGCTACACCTTC
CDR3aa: CASRGARGLDYGYTF

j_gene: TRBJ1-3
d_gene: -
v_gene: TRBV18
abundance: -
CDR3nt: TGTGCCAGCTCACCATCTCACAGGACCTCTGGAAACACCATATATTTT
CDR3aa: CASSPSHRTSGNTIYF

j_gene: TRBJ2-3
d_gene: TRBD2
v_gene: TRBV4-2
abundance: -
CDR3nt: TGTGCCAGCAGCCCCCCAGGCGGGGGGGCCGCAGATACGCAGTATTTT
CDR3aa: CASSPPGGGAADTQYF

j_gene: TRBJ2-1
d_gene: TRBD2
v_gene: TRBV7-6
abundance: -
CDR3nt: TGTGCCAGCAGCTTGGAGACAGAGGGGTTTACGGGACTAGCTTATGATGAGCAGTTCTTC
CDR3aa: CASSLETEGFTGLAYDEQFF

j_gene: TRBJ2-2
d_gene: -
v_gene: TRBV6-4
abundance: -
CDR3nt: TGTGCCAGCAGTACCGGGACTGCTACCGGGGAGCTGTTTTTT
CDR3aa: CASSTGTATGELFF

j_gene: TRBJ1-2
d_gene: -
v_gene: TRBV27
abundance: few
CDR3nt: TGTGCCAGCAGCGGGGGGATCGGCTATGGCTACACCTTC
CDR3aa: CASSGGIGYGYTF

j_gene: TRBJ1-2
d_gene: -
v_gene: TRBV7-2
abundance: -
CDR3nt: TGTGCCAGCAGCTTAATGAATGGCTACACCTTC
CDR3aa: CASSLMNGYTF

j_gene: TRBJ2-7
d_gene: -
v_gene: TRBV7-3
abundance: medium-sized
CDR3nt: TGTGCCAGCAGCTTAACCCGGGGCCACGAGCAGTACTTC
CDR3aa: CASSLTRGHEQYF

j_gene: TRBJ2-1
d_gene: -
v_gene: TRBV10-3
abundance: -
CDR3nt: TGTGCCATCAGTGAGGGGGGTTCCTACAATGAGCAGTTCTTC
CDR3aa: CAISEGGSYNEQFF

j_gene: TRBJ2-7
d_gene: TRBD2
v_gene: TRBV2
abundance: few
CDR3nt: TGTGCCAGCAGTGAAGGTGCTAGCGGCGTAGGCGAGCAGTACTTC
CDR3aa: CASSEGASGVGEQYF

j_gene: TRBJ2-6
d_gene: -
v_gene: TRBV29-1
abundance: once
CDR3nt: TGCAGCGTTGACAGGACAGACAAGGGGAGGATTCACCTTCAAAACTCTGGGGCCAACGTCCTGACTTTC
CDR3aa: CSVDRTDKGRIHLQNSGANVLTF